Shown below are 20 T cell receptor beta chains from a single sample sequenced in a study of cytomegalovirus exposure and HLA in healthy donors. PCR primers comprised 60 Vbeta and 13 Jbeta primers. Assay: immunoSEQ multiplex PCR; the TCRdb copy retains only in-frame clones and omits some. The repertoire consists of about 130,000 clones, with roughly 78% occurring once and the leading ten covering 4.2%. The specimen was PBMCs. Source of these receptors: a middle-aged man in good health and CMV-seropositive.

The rearrangement links TRBV4-1 to TRBJ2-5, with D possibly TRBD1 on 6 matching bases. CDR1 and CDR2 (germline): MGHRA, YSYEKL. There are 15 residues in the CDR3. Trimming took 1 base from V and 5 from J, leaving 14 bases between them. The CDR3 loop is CASSQGARGWETQYF. CDR3 DNA: TGCGCCAGCAGCCAAGGGGCCAGGGGCTGGGAGACCCAGTACTTC.

The rearrangement links TRBV9 to TRBJ1-1; D uncertain. V shed 0 bases and J shed 0 bases, with 9 bases lying between them. Per germline, CDR1 SGDLS and CDR2 YYNGEE. CDR3 length: 15 residues. CDR3 coding DNA: TGTGCCAGCAGCGTAGAACCGGGAATGAACACTGAAGCTTTCTTT. Translated: CASSVEPGMNTEAFF. The entire variable domain, with the rest obtained from reference TRBV9 and TRBJ1-1, is as follows: DSGVTQTPKHLITATGQRVTLRCSPRSGDLSVYWYQQSLDQGLQFLIQYYNGEERAKGNILERFSAQQFPDLHSELNLSSLELGDSALYFCASSVEPGMNTEAFFGQGTRLTVV.

The chain's CDR3 is CASSSDGGQGRGYTF. In DNA form, the CDR3 reads TGTGCCAGCAGCTCGGATGGGGGACAGGGCCGTGGCTACACCTTC. J is TRBJ1-2 and V is TRBV5-5; 9 bases align to TRBD1. This CDR3 is built from 15 residues. J was trimmed by 7 bases and V by 3 bases; bases with no gene match: 10. CDR1 and CDR2 from the germline V gene are SGHKS and YYEKEE (reference sequence).

The V gene is TRBV5-6, the J gene TRBJ2-5; 9 bases fit TRBD2. The CDR3 is made up of 15 amino acids. The trim removed 1 base at V and 2 bases at J, leaving 3 bases unmatched. The V gene's germline CDR1 is SGHDT and CDR2 YYEEEE. The CDR3 loop reads CASSLILAGQETQYF. In DNA form, the CDR3 reads TGTGCCAGCAGCTTGATCCTAGCGGGGCAAGAGACCCAGTACTTC.

In this sample, this clone turned up a few times. The chain has TRBV29-1 and TRBJ1-1; D gene ambiguous. Germline CDR1 reads SQVTM; CDR2 reads ANQGSEA. V was shortened by 4 bases and J by 4 bases, with 7 bases between the two germline ends. CDR3 length equals 11 residues. The CDR3 is CSVGEGTEAFF. The CDR3 DNA reads as TGCAGCGTTGGGGAGGGCACTGAAGCTTTCTTT.

This clone came up a few times. The CDR3 protein is CASSIERSGGHPYEQYF. In DNA, the CDR3 is TGTGCCAGTAGTATAGAACGGAGCGGGGGGCACCCCTACGAGCAGTACTTC. The J gene is TRBJ2-7, the V gene TRBV19; TRBD2 aligns across 9 bases. The V gene end was trimmed by 0 bases and the J gene end by 2 bases; junction bases not matched to a gene: 8. The CDR3 totals 17 residues. Germline values: CDR1 LNHDA, CDR2 SQIVND (reference sequence).

V and J are TRBV29-1 and TRBJ2-1; 8 bases are shared with TRBD1. The ends lost 5 bases at V and 1 base at J; junction bases unmatched: 4. The CDR3 loop spans 14 amino acids. The germline V gene has CDR1 SQVTM and CDR2 ANQGSEA. CDR3 nucleotides: TGCAGCGTTCCCGGACAGGGTTCCTACAATGAGCAGTTCTTC. Translating gives CSVPGQGSYNEQFF.

The chain couples TRBV2 to TRBJ2-2; D gene uncertain. CDR3 size: 12 residues. Trimming removed 5 bases from V and 3 bases from J, with 4 bases in between. Per the germline V gene, CDR1 is SNHLY and CDR2 is FYNNEI. CDR3 amino acids: CASSLDTGELFF. For the CDR3, the DNA is TGTGCCAGCAGTCTCGACACCGGGGAGCTGTTTTTT.

This rearrangement joins TRBV4-1 to TRBJ2-2, with D tentatively TRBD2 (5 bases). Trimming pared 0 bases from V and 3 bases from J, leaving 14 bases between. The CDR3 is made up of 17 amino acids. Germline V gene sequence: CDR1 MGHRA, CDR2 YSYEKL. The CDR3 sequence: CASSQEEVGLDTGELFF. CDR3 sequence (DNA): TGCGCCAGCAGCCAAGAGGAGGTAGGGTTGGACACCGGGGAGCTGTTTTTT.

This clone has more than one count but fewer than ten. This chain joins TRBV6-6 and TRBJ2-7; D might be TRBD1 (8 bases). V lost 5 bases, J lost 9 bases, and 23 bases lay in between. In germline, CDR1 is MNHNY, CDR2 SVGAGI (reference sequence). CDR3 length equals 15 residues. The CDR3 loop is CASSTPDRGGLRQYF. The CDR3 DNA reads TGTGCCAGCAGTACCCCAGACAGGGGAGGGTTAAGGCAGTACTTC.

The chain recombines TRBV2 with TRBJ1-5, with D unresolved. Germline V gene sequence: CDR1 SNHLY, CDR2 FYNNEI. The CDR3 has 14 amino acids. The ends were cut back, 3 bases at V and 4 bases at J, with 10 bases in the middle. CDR3: CASSDRKPNQPQHF. CDR3 bases: TGTGCCAGCAGTGACAGGAAGCCTAATCAGCCCCAGCATTTT.

This clone occurred a few times. The chain is built from TRBV18 and TRBJ2-7; the D is unclear. The CDR3 covers 14 residues. Germline values: CDR1 KGHSH, CDR2 LQKENI. The V gene lost 3 bases and the J gene lost 0 bases, with 9 bases spanning the gap. The CDR3 loop reads CASSPGPASYEQYF. CDR3 bases: TGTGCCAGCTCACCTGGGCCGGCCTCCTACGAGCAGTACTTC.

Points on this clone: Its ends do not fully match the called genes, so a read error is possible. The chain links TRBV7-6 to TRBJ2-3; TRBD2 matches 15 bases. The CDR3 length is 16 residues. Germline CDR1 is SGHVS and CDR2 is FNYEAQ. The CDR3 protein is CASSLRTSGGADTQYF. CDR3 DNA sequence: TGTGCCAGCAGCTTACGGACTAGCGGGGGGGCAGACACGCAGTATTTT. Supplemented by reference TRBV7-6 and TRBJ2-3, the full variable domain reads GAGVSQSPRYKVTKRGQDVALRCDPISGHVSLYWYRQALGQGPEFLTYFNYEAQQDKSGLPNDRFSAERPEGSISTLTIQRTEQRDSAMYRCASSLRTSGGADTQYFGPGTRLTVL.

In this sample, this clone turned up a few times. The rearrangement joins TRBV23-1 to TRBJ1-2, with D unresolved. TRBV23-1 is annotated as an ORF whose role is uncertain. This CDR3 is built from 16 residues. V shed 4 bases and J shed 7 bases, with 22 bases lying between them. CDR3 sequence (DNA): TGCGCCAGCAGTCTCATCGGGGTATTGAGAGGGTCTGGCTACACCTTC. Protein sequence: CASSLIGVLRGSGYTF.

The table lists this clone with a count of one. This chain connects TRBV5-1 to TRBJ1-5; D possibly corresponds to TRBD1 (5 bases). CDR1 and CDR2 from the germline V gene are SGHRS and YFSETQ. This CDR3 contains 14 residues. V shed 7 bases and J shed 7 bases, with 18 bases lying between them. CDR3 sequence: CASSLNGGMQPQHF. The DNA of the CDR3 is TGCGCCAGCTCACTTAACGGGGGGATGCAGCCCCAGCATTTT.

The chain has TRBV4-3 and TRBJ2-3; 13 bases match TRBD2. The V gene's germline CDR1 is LGHNA and CDR2 YSLEER. The length of the CDR3 is 20 residues. The V segment lost 2 bases and the J segment 1 base; nucleotides outside the gene matches: 12. Written as DNA, the CDR3 is TGCGCCAGCAGCCAACAAATTTCGGTAGGACTAGCGGGAGGCACAGATACGCAGTATTTT. As protein: CASSQQISVGLAGGTDTQYF.

This clone has just a few counts. The V gene is TRBV5-5, the J gene TRBJ2-1, with D perhaps TRBD2 (6 bases). Germline V gene sequence: CDR1 SGHKS, CDR2 YYEKEE (reference sequence). V lost 1 base to trimming and J lost 7 bases, with 18 bases between them. The CDR3 is 16 amino acids. CDR3 sequence (DNA): TGTGCCAGCAGCTTGCTGGGGGATAGCGGACTTAATGAGCAGTTCTTC. Its translation: CASSLLGDSGLNEQFF.

This chain connects TRBV15 to TRBJ1-2; possible D gene TRBD1, 6 bases. CDR1 and CDR2 (germline): LNHNV, YYDKDF (reference sequence). CDR3 length: 15 residues. Trimming cost V 0 bases and J 4 bases, with 12 bases left between them. CDR3 protein: CATSRERGGPYGYTF. CDR3 bases: TGTGCCACCAGCAGAGAGAGGGGGGGGCCCTATGGCTACACCTTC.

The rearrangement joins TRBV2 to TRBJ2-1; TRBD2 aligns across 7 bases. The length of the CDR3 is 13 residues. CDR1 and CDR2 from the germline V gene are SNHLY and FYNNEI. The V and J ends lost 10 bases and 4 bases, in that order; junction bases with no gene match: 7. CDR3 protein: CATKRDLYNEQFF. CDR3 coding DNA: TGTGCCACAAAGCGGGACCTATACAATGAGCAGTTCTTC.

The chain joins TRBV5-1 to TRBJ1-2, with unresolved D. V gave up 5 bases and J gave up 0 bases, with 8 bases separating them. The CDR3 loop spans 13 amino acids. Germline V gene data show CDR1 as SGHRS and CDR2 as YFSETQ. The CDR3 region is CASSRGPNYGYTF. CDR3 nucleotide sequence: TGCGCCAGCAGTCGCGGCCCTAACTATGGCTACACCTTC.